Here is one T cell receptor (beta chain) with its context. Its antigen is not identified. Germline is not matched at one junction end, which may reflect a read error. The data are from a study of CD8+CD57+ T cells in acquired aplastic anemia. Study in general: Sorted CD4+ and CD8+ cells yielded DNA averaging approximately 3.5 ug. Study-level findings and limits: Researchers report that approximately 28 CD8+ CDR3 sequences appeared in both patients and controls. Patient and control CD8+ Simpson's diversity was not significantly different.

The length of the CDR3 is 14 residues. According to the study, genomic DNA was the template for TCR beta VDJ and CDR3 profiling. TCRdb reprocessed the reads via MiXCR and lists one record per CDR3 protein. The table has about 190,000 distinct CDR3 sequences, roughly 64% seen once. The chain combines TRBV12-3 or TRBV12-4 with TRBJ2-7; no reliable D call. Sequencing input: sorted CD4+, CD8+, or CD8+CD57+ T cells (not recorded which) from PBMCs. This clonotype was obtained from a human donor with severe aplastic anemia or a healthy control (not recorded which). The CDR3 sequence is CATSANSSPYEQYF. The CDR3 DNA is TGTGCCACCAGTGCCAACAGTAGCCCCTACGAGCAGTACTTC.